This T cell receptor beta chain was profiled in a study of blood T cells in healthy people across ages. Study outcomes and limitations: With age, beta diversity per million T cells declined roughly linearly, significantly by 40 to 50.

A second PCR, run for about 6 to 11 cycles, used a sample-barcoded 5' primer plus a J-beta primer mix. TCRdb re-called the 5' RACE reads with MiXCR, one entry per CDR3 protein. This table has about 1.4 million distinct CDR3 sequences, approximately 59% appearing once. The CDR3 is made up of 14 amino acids. CDR1 is MNHEY and CDR2 is SMNVEV in the germline V gene (reference sequence). V lost 1 base and J lost 7, with 11 bases in between. This clonotype was recorded a few times. Its target is unknown. Source material: blood. This clonotype was sampled from a man aged 18 to 30 in good health. The rearrangement links TRBV27 to TRBJ2-1; maybe TRBD2 (6 bases). The CDR3 DNA reads TGTGCCAGCAGTTTATGGATGGGGGGTAATGAGCAGTTCTTC. Its translation is CASSLWMGGNEQFF.